What follows are 21 T cell receptor beta chains derived from one specimen sequenced in a study of response to subunit inactivated influenza vaccine. TCRdb itself ran the RT-PCR reads through MiXCR, one entry per CDR3 protein. Here the sample spans 530,000 or so distinct CDR3 sequences, roughly 23% being singletons. Specimen: CD4+ T cells sorted from PBMCs, collected roughly 5 days after vaccination. The source is a man aged 50 to 60 who received an inactivated influenza vaccine.

This clonotype was counted a few times. The chain joins TRBV20-1 to TRBJ2-7; the match to TRBD2 covers 10 bases. CDR1 is DFQATT, CDR2 SNEGSKA, per germline (reference sequence). V dropped 5 bases and J dropped 5; count of bases not matched to a gene: 9. The CDR3 is 14 residues long. CDR3 loop: CSAPSTLAGDEQYF. CDR3 sequence (DNA): TGCAGTGCTCCTTCGACGCTAGCGGGAGACGAGCAGTACTTC.

The J gene is TRBJ2-1, the V gene TRBV12-3 or TRBV12-4; a weak D match, TRBD1 (6 bases). There are 16 residues in the CDR3. The V end lost 2 bases, the J end lost 3 bases, and 14 bases lay between the germline ends. The CDR3 here is CASSLPAGAIYNEQFF. The DNA for the CDR3 is TGTGCCAGCAGTTTACCCGCAGGGGCTATCTACAATGAGCAGTTCTTC.

The chain recombines TRBV28 with TRBJ2-7; D not resolved. V lost 8 bases and J 5 bases, leaving 22 bases between the germline ends. The CDR3 consists of 15 residues. CDR1 and CDR2 from the germline V gene are MDHEN and SYDVKM. The CDR3 reads CASRSIYGPSNEQYF. DNA of the CDR3: TGTGCCAGCCGAAGCATATACGGTCCGTCAAACGAGCAGTACTTC.

This clonotype was observed a few times. This rearrangement joins TRBV11-2 to TRBJ2-3; 12 bases align to TRBD2. Losses at the gene ends were 2 bases for V and 4 bases for J; bases not matched to a gene: 16. Germline V gene data show CDR1 as SGHAT and CDR2 as FQNNGV. The length of the CDR3 is 20 residues. The CDR3 protein is CASSLRPGTLAGGPPDTQYF. Here the CDR3 DNA reads TGTGCCAGCAGCTTAAGACCCGGGACTCTAGCGGGAGGGCCCCCAGATACGCAGTATTTT.

In this sample, this clonotype turned up a few times. The chain is built from TRBV12-3 or TRBV12-4 and TRBJ1-1; TRBD1 matches at 8 bases. V lost 4 bases to trimming and J lost 2 bases; unmatched junction nucleotides: 6. The CDR3 runs to 15 residues. In DNA form, the CDR3 reads TGTGCCAGCAGTTCCGGACAGGGAGGCAACACTGAAGCTTTCTTT. It is translated as CASSSGQGGNTEAFF.

V and J are TRBV20-1 and TRBJ2-1; 7 bases match TRBD2. CDR1 and CDR2 (germline): DFQATT, SNEGSKA (reference sequence). The CDR3 spans 16 residues. With 4 bases clipped from V and 0 bases from J, the junction kept 9 bases outside the gene matches. CDR3 bases: TGCAGTGCTATTAAAGCTAGCGGCCACTCCTACAATGAGCAGTTCTTC. Its protein product is CSAIKASGHSYNEQFF.

This clonotype has just a few counts. This rearrangement joins TRBV4-3 to TRBJ2-1; possible D gene TRBD1, 5 bases. The CDR3 runs to 13 residues. Germline-derived CDR1 and CDR2 are LGHNA and YSLEER. V was pared by 2 bases and J by 9 bases, with 11 bases between. CDR3 sequence reads: CASSQQQGGEQFF. The CDR3 DNA sequence: TGCGCCAGCAGCCAACAGCAGGGTGGTGAGCAGTTCTTC.

This clonotype was counted only a few times. J is TRBJ2-3 and V is TRBV6-1, with TRBD2 matching over 8 bases. V shed 6 bases, J shed 8 bases, and the junction held 7 bases outside the gene matches. The CDR3 sequence is 13 residues long. Germline V CDR1 and CDR2: MNHNS, SASEGT. CDR3 nucleotides: TGTGCCAGCAGCTTTAGCGGGAAGGTTACGCAGTATTTT. Amino acid sequence: CASSFSGKVTQYF.

The sample holds a few counts of this clonotype. V usage is TRBV20-1 and J usage is TRBJ2-1; 10 nucleotides agree with TRBD2. The germline CDR1 and CDR2 sequences are DFQATT and SNEGSKA (reference sequence). CDR3 length equals 15 residues. V lost 6 bases, J lost 6 bases, and 11 bases stayed unmatched. The CDR3 loop reads CSAVQRGGPFNEQFF. In nucleotides, the CDR3 is TGCAGTGCGGTACAGCGGGGGGGCCCGTTCAATGAGCAGTTCTTC.

The chain carries TRBV12-3 or TRBV12-4 and TRBJ2-1; D call uncertain. V was clipped by 0 bases and J by 8 bases, with 8 bases between them. The CDR3 is 13 amino acids. DNA for the CDR3: TGTGCCAGCAGTTTAGCTGCGCAGCATGAGCAGTTCTTC. Translated, it gives CASSLAAQHEQFF.

The chain joins TRBV7-3 to TRBJ2-5; D ambiguous. Deletions cut 2 bases from V and 4 bases from J, with 8 bases between. The CDR3 spans 13 residues. Germline V CDR1 and CDR2: SGHTA, FQGTGA. CDR3 coding DNA: TGTGCCAGCAGCTTATTGCCCCTAGAGACCCAGTACTTC. Amino acids: CASSLLPLETQYF. Full variable domain (rest looked up from reference TRBV7-3 and TRBJ2-5): GAGVSQTPSNKVTEKGKYVELRCDPISGHTALYWYRQSLGQGPEFLIYFQGTGAADDSGLPNDRFFAVRPEGSVSTLKIQRTERGDSAVYLCASSLLPLETQYFGPGTRLLVL.

In its sample, this clonotype was seen a few times. This rearrangement joins TRBV4-3 to TRBJ2-3; 12 bases align to TRBD2. V shed 1 base, J shed 3 bases, and the junction held 5 bases outside the gene matches. Germline assignment: CDR1 LGHNA and CDR2 YSLEER. This CDR3 comprises 17 residues. Here the CDR3 reads CASSQAKTSGGTDTQYF. For the CDR3, the DNA is TGCGCCAGCAGCCAAGCCAAGACTAGCGGGGGTACAGATACGCAGTATTTT.

This clonotype was found a few times. This sequence joins TRBV4-1 and TRBJ2-5; 14 bases align to TRBD2. With V trimmed by 1 base and J by 4 bases, 5 bases remained unmatched. The CDR3 runs 17 residues. CDR1 and CDR2 from the germline V gene are MGHRA and YSYEKL. CDR3 nucleotides: TGCGCCAGCAGCCAAGGACGACTAGCGGGGGGGCGAGAGACCCAGTACTTC. This sequence encodes CASSQGRLAGGRETQYF.

This clonotype was detected many times. V is TRBV7-2 and J is TRBJ2-7; D gene uncertain. This CDR3 is built from 13 residues. V gave up 4 bases and J gave up 0 bases, with 7 bases separating them. CDR1 SGHTA and CDR2 FQGNSA come from the germline V gene. DNA of the CDR3: TGTGCCAGCAGCTCCCGGGCCTCCTACGAGCAGTACTTC. Its protein is CASSSRASYEQYF.

This clonotype was seen a few times. The chain carries TRBV5-6 and TRBJ2-1; D not resolved. This CDR3 region has 14 residues. The V end lost 1 base, the J end lost 14 bases, and 19 bases lay between the germline ends. Germline V lookup: CDR1 SGHDT, CDR2 YYEEEE. The CDR3 DNA reads as TGTGCCAGCAGCTTGCCCCTTGCCTTGGATTTTAAGTTCTTC. It translates to CASSLPLALDFKFF.

The gene calls are TRBV6-5 and TRBJ2-1; 8 bases align to TRBD2. CDR1 is MNHEY, CDR2 SVGAGI, per germline. The length of the CDR3 is 15 residues. Germline trimming cut 0 bases from V and 6 bases from J; bases unmatched to any gene: 4. The CDR3 DNA reads TGTGCCAGCAGTTACTCATTAGCGGGGTTCAATGAGCAGTTCTTC. Translating gives CASSYSLAGFNEQFF.

The chain carries TRBV11-3 and TRBJ2-5; D is undetermined. Looked up from germline, CDR1 is SGHNT and CDR2 is YENEEA. Trimming left V 4 bases short and J 1 base short, with 7 bases between. This CDR3 has 13 amino acids. CDR3 residues: CASSSWAQETQYF. The CDR3 DNA is TGTGCCAGCAGCTCCTGGGCCCAAGAGACCCAGTACTTC.

This clonotype was seen more than once but under ten times. The chain carries TRBV12-3 or TRBV12-4 and TRBJ2-7, with 7 bases that match TRBD1. The CDR3 is 15 amino acids. V lost 5 bases, J lost 2 bases, and 9 bases stayed unmatched. This CDR3 is CASSAGTVKAYEQYF. For the CDR3, the DNA is TGTGCCAGCAGTGCCGGGACAGTCAAAGCCTACGAGCAGTACTTC.

Comments on this clonotype: Given a much more abundant clone one base away, this may be a read error. Here the CDR3 DNA reads TGCAGTGCTAGCGTTACTACGGGAGAAAATAATTCACCCCTCCACTTT. Its translation is CSASVTTGENNSPLHF. V and J are TRBV20-1 and TRBJ1-6; D ambiguous. The CDR3 sequence is 16 residues long. V lost 3 bases to trimming and J lost 5 bases, with 17 bases between them. The germline V gene has CDR1 DFQATT and CDR2 SNEGSKA (reference sequence).

The CDR3 is CASGSHTSTDTQYF. The CDR3 bases are TGTGCCAGCGGGTCGCACACTAGCACAGATACGCAGTATTTT. The chain recombines TRBV6-1 with TRBJ2-3; D gene unclear. With 8 bases removed from V and 0 bases from J, the gap between germline ends came to 12 bases. This CDR3 spans 14 amino acids. Germline-derived CDR1 and CDR2 are MNHNS and SASEGT.

V usage is TRBV7-9 and J usage is TRBJ1-1; 8 bases line up with TRBD1. This CDR3 region has 16 residues. CDR1 is SEHNR, CDR2 FQNEAQ, per germline (reference sequence). The V segment lost 1 base and the J segment 2 bases; nucleotides outside the gene matches: 6. CDR3 amino acids: CASSLGGQVGNTEAFF. In nucleotides, the CDR3 is TGTGCCAGCAGCTTAGGGGGACAGGTCGGAAACACTGAAGCTTTCTTT.